This T cell receptor beta chain emerged from a study of OX40 agonist ivuxolimab in advanced cancers. Overall study context: Three patients had partial responses: one hepatocellular carcinoma, two cutaneous melanoma.

Using immunoSEQ multiplex PCR, the repertoire was profiled, and TCRdb retains in-frame clones only, with some absent. Counted here are around 80,000 clones, 94% occurring once; the ten biggest clones make up roughly 20%. CDR3 length equals 16 residues. V was shortened by 2 bases and J by 4 bases, with 15 bases between the two germline ends. Per germline, CDR1 SGHTA and CDR2 FQGNSA. The chain is built from TRBV7-2 and TRBJ1-5, with D perhaps TRBD1 (6 bases). The sequencing here drew on CD4+ or CD8+ T cells sorted from blood, taken in a trial of the OX40 agonist ivuxolimab. This receptor was obtained from an adult with an advanced solid tumor such as melanoma, head and neck, liver or kidney cancer. The CDR3 sequence: CASSLSSWQGNQPQHF. The CDR3 coding sequence is TGTGCCAGCAGCTTAAGTTCCTGGCAGGGGAATCAGCCCCAGCATTTT.